The rows below give T cell receptor beta chains drawn from one sample of a study of blood T cell repertoires in COVID-19. The assay was immunoSEQ multiplex PCR, and TCRdb's table has in-frame clones only and misses some. There are about 70,000 clones in the sample; roughly 76% occur only once, and 20% lies in the top ten. The sequencing sample was made of peripheral blood. The receptor set was obtained from a woman between 70 and 85 years old with acute or convalescent COVID-19. CDR3s include the opening cysteine and the closing phenylalanine or tryptophan. The D gene is left open where the match is weak. Clone size is shown for a subset of rows, as once, few, many or a class of expanded clone.

clone_size j_call v_call d_call cdr3_aa cdr3_nt
few TRBJ2-4 TRBV14 TRBD2 CASSQEGGAKNIQYF TGTGCCAGCAGCCAAGAGGGGGGGGCCAAAAACATTCAGTACTTC
NA TRBJ2-3 TRBV2 NA CASSDQKYTQYF TGTGCCAGCAGTGATCAGAAGTATACGCAGTATTTT
NA TRBJ2-4 TRBV11-3 NA CASSGLAKNIQYF TGTGCCAGCAGCGGACTAGCCAAAAACATTCAGTACTTC
NA TRBJ2-1 TRBV2 NA CASSEAGGSSYNEQFF TGTGCCAGCAGTGAAGCCGGGGGTTCCTCCTACAATGAGCAGTTCTTC
few TRBJ1-5 TRBV15 NA CATSRGSPNNQPQHF TGTGCCACCAGCAGGGGCTCACCTAACAATCAGCCCCAGCATTTT
NA TRBJ2-5 TRBV5-1 NA CASSPGGGGETQYF TGCGCCAGCAGCCCCGGAGGGGGAGGGGAGACCCAGTACTTC
NA TRBJ2-2 TRBV9 TRBD2 CASSRLAGEGGELFF TGTGCCAGCAGCAGACTAGCGGGAGAGGGCGGGGAGCTGTTTTTT
once TRBJ2-6 TRBV5-1 TRBD1 CASSLTGAITFSGANVLTF TGCGCCAGCAGCCTGACAGGGGCGATCACATTCTCTGGGGCCAACGTCCTGACTTTC
NA TRBJ1-5 TRBV15 NA CATSRDTYRPNQPQHF TGTGCCACCAGCAGAGATACATACAGGCCCAATCAGCCCCAGCATTTT
NA TRBJ2-1 TRBV7-2 TRBD1 CASSATGTGNNEQFF TGTGCCAGCAGCGCGACCGGGACAGGCAACAATGAGCAGTTCTTC
NA TRBJ2-1 TRBV7-9 TRBD1 CASSSLQGAIYNEQFF TGTGCCAGCAGCTCATTACAGGGGGCGATCTACAATGAGCAGTTCTTC
NA TRBJ1-2 TRBV28 NA CASIMAGANYGYTF TGTGCCAGCATAATGGCGGGGGCTAACTATGGCTACACCTTC
NA TRBJ2-1 TRBV6-4 NA CASSPSGRGYNEQFF TGTGCCAGCAGTCCCTCAGGGAGGGGGTACAATGAGCAGTTCTTC
NA TRBJ2-5 TRBV5-1 NA CASSLVSPLAGETQYF TGCGCCAGCAGCTTGGTATCACCTCTAGCCGGGGAGACCCAGTACTTC
NA TRBJ2-7 TRBV6-5 NA CASRPSTVSYEQYF TGTGCCAGCAGGCCCTCGACAGTTTCCTACGAGCAGTACTTC
once TRBJ1-1 TRBV28 TRBD1 CASSLSTGGWTEAFF TGTGCCAGCAGTTTATCGACAGGGGGCTGGACTGAAGCTTTCTTT
NA TRBJ2-7 TRBV4-1 NA CASSQMGAGTKCF TGCGCCAGCAGCCAAATGGGGGCCGGGACGAAATGCTTC
NA TRBJ2-2 TRBV7-9 TRBD2 CASSRPRLAGGPGTGELFF TGTGCCAGCAGTCGACCCCGGCTAGCGGGAGGGCCGGGCACCGGGGAGCTGTTTTTT
NA TRBJ2-7 TRBV12-3/TRBV12-4 NA CASSGVSGNEQYF TGTGCCAGCAGTGGGGTCTCGGGGAACGAGCAGTACTTC
NA TRBJ1-2 TRBV6-6 TRBD1 CASTETGVGYTF TGTGCCAGCACCGAGACAGGGGTTGGCTACACCTTC
NA TRBJ1-1 TRBV6-5 TRBD1 CASSYRGQGSTEAFF TGTGCCAGCAGTTACCGCGGACAGGGATCCACTGAAGCTTTCTTT
once TRBJ1-2 TRBV3-1/TRBV3-2 TRBD1 CASSHAGTGLYGYTF TGTGCCAGCAGCCACGCCGGGACAGGACTCTATGGCTACACCTTC
NA TRBJ2-4 TRBV6-5 NA CASSRRAKNIQYF TGTGCCAGCAGTCGGAGAGCCAAAAACATTCAGTACTTC
NA TRBJ1-3 TRBV5-1 TRBD1 CASSLARLFRDRDSGNTIYF TGCGCCAGCAGCTTGGCTCGACTATTCCGGGACAGGGACTCTGGAAACACCATATATTTT
NA TRBJ2-7 TRBV18 TRBD2 CASSQGLAALEQYF TGTGCCAGCTCTCAGGGACTAGCGGCCCTCGAGCAGTACTTC
NA TRBJ2-7 TRBV7-7 NA CASSYHHGQF TGTGCCAGCAGTTACCACCATGGCCAATTC
NA TRBJ2-7 TRBV10-3 NA CAISATTYEQYF TGTGCCATCAGTGCGACTACCTACGAGCAGTACTTC
few TRBJ2-6 TRBV5-1 TRBD1 CASSQRTGAGANVLTF TGCGCCAGCAGCCAACGGACAGGGGCTGGGGCCAACGTCCTGACTTTC
few TRBJ1-2 TRBV4-2 TRBD1 CASSRGQGPNYGYTF TGTGCCAGCAGCCGCGGACAGGGACCAAACTATGGCTACACCTTC
NA TRBJ2-1 TRBV6-4 TRBD2 CASRILAGGVNEQFF TGTGCCAGCCGCATACTAGCGGGAGGAGTTAATGAGCAGTTCTTC
NA TRBJ2-3 TRBV5-1 NA CASSLRGAASTDTQYF TGCGCCAGCAGCTTGAGGGGTGCCGCCAGCACAGATACGCAGTATTTT
NA TRBJ1-4 TRBV28 NA CASSSTPSVPLLFF TGTGCCAGCAGTTCAACTCCCTCGGTCCCGCTACTGTTTTTT
NA TRBJ2-1 TRBV10-2 TRBD2 CASAASGRLNEQFF TGCGCCAGCGCGGCTAGCGGGCGTCTCAATGAGCAGTTCTTC
few TRBJ2-7 TRBV7-9 NA CASSSGHLITKEQYF TGTGCCAGCAGCTCGGGACACCTAATCACCAAGGAGCAGTACTTC
NA TRBJ2-7 TRBV11-3 NA CASSLNGNSYEQYF TGTGCCAGCAGCTTAAACGGGAACTCCTACGAGCAGTACTTC
few TRBJ1-5 TRBV19 TRBD1 CASSLPTGGWYSNQPQHF TGTGCCAGTAGTTTACCGACAGGGGGGTGGTATAGCAATCAGCCCCAGCATTTT
NA TRBJ1-2 TRBV19 TRBD1 CASRGQGSYGYTF TGTGCCAGTAGAGGACAGGGTAGCTATGGCTACACCTTC
NA TRBJ1-2 TRBV3-1/TRBV3-2 NA CASSQVRSNYGYTF TGTGCCAGCAGCCAAGTTCGGAGTAACTATGGCTACACCTTC
NA TRBJ1-1 TRBV7-2 NA CASSLAVGGAAAFF TGTGCCAGCAGCTTAGCCGTCGGGGGTGCAGCAGCTTTCTTT
NA TRBJ2-5 TRBV30 TRBD2 CAWGLVKTQYF TGTGCCTGGGGACTAGTAAAGACCCAGTACTTC
NA TRBJ2-1 TRBV7-9 TRBD2 CASSLGFTSVYNEQFF TGTGCCAGCAGCCTAGGTTTTACTAGCGTTTACAATGAGCAGTTCTTC
once TRBJ2-1 TRBV28 NA CASRTGTRGREQFF TGTGCCAGCAGAACCGGGACAAGAGGTCGTGAGCAGTTCTTC
NA TRBJ1-3 TRBV7-8 TRBD1 CASRRTGAGNTIYF TGTGCCAGCCGAAGGACAGGGGCTGGAAACACCATATATTTT
once TRBJ1-3 TRBV28 TRBD1 CATYRQGGNTIYF TGTGCCACCTACCGACAGGGTGGAAACACCATATATTTT
NA TRBJ2-7 TRBV3-1/TRBV3-2 TRBD1 CASRDRGSEKQYF TGTGCCAGCCGGGACAGGGGGTCTGAGAAGCAGTACTTC
NA TRBJ1-1 TRBV29-1 NA CSVQGWTEAFF TGCAGCGTACAGGGTTGGACTGAAGCTTTCTTT
NA TRBJ1-1 TRBV5-5 TRBD1 CASSKTGGFFEAFF TGTGCCAGCAGCAAGACAGGGGGCTTTTTTGAAGCTTTCTTT
NA TRBJ2-6 TRBV21-1 NA CASSNRLAGGTGANVLTF TGTGCCAGCAGCAACCGACTAGCGGGAGGGACTGGGGCCAACGTCCTGACTTTC
NA TRBJ1-5 TRBV2 NA CASATGGDQPQHF TGTGCCAGCGCAACGGGAGGGGATCAGCCCCAGCATTTT
NA TRBJ2-5 TRBV3-1/TRBV3-2 TRBD2 CASSQIGSGLAPETQYF TGTGCCAGCAGCCAAATCGGATCGGGACTAGCCCCAGAGACCCAGTACTTC
NA TRBJ1-6 TRBV7-9 NA CASSTGGGDPYNSPLHF TGTGCCAGCAGCACTGGGGGAGGGGACCCATATAATTCACCCCTCCACTTT
NA TRBJ2-1 TRBV12-1 NA CASSPTTGLAVNEQFF TGTGCCAGCAGCCCTACCACGGGACTAGCGGTTAATGAGCAGTTCTTC
NA TRBJ1-1 TRBV18 TRBD1 CASSPRDRASTEAFF TGTGCCAGCTCACCACGGGACAGAGCCAGCACTGAAGCTTTCTTT
once TRBJ2-1 TRBV7-3 TRBD2 CASSTGLAGFNEQFF TGTGCCAGCAGCACTGGACTAGCGGGATTCAATGAGCAGTTCTTC
few TRBJ1-2 TRBV7-8 TRBD1 CASSFETGTYGYTF TGTGCCAGCAGCTTTGAGACAGGGACCTATGGCTACACCTTC
once TRBJ1-1 TRBV19 NA CASYQGAFF TGTGCCAGCTATCAGGGCGCTTTCTTT
NA TRBJ2-2 TRBV20-1 NA CSASRGGAYGELFF TGCAGTGCTAGTCGTGGAGGGGCGTACGGGGAGCTGTTTTTT
NA TRBJ2-1 TRBV5-1 TRBD2 CASSPTGGRLYNEQFF TGCGCCAGCAGCCCGACCGGGGGGAGACTTTACAATGAGCAGTTCTTC